Listed below are T cell receptor beta chains from one sample, sequenced in a study of regulatory T cells in long-lasting Graves disease. TCRdb reprocessed the multiplex PCR reads via MiXCR and lists one record per CDR3 protein. Found here are fewer than 400,000 distinct CDR3 sequences, 20% to 25% of them singletons; the top ten hold around 21%. The sample was peripheral blood mononuclear cells (PBMCs), taken when the disease was refractory, from a patient treated with antithyroid drugs. The receptor source for this set is a female donor with Graves disease. Both conserved end residues are part of each CDR3.

j_call v_call cdr3_aa
TRBJ2-7 TRBV7-2 CASSLEDNLYEQYF
TRBJ1-1 TRBV7-2 CASSFSTRERAFF
TRBJ2-7 TRBV20-1 CSARFMNGEQYF
TRBJ1-1 TRBV3-1 CASSQPPSEAFF
TRBJ2-3 TRBV13 CASSHADTQYF
TRBJ2-7 TRBV15 CATSSPGHGTYEQYF
TRBJ2-7 TRBV29-1 CSVEYPAGGYEQYF
TRBJ1-5 TRBV28 CASRSHAGQGGDVAQHF
TRBJ2-7 TRBV5-1 CASSRGSLDEQYF
TRBJ2-7 TRBV3-1 CASSQGDSYEQYF
TRBJ1-2 TRBV28 CASSFGGGAIGGYTF
TRBJ1-4 TRBV11-2 CASSGGQGNEKLFF
TRBJ2-7 TRBV20-1 CSARDDIPLAAIPPYEQYF
TRBJ2-1 TRBV5-4 CASSLVPGTTYNEQFF
TRBJ2-1 TRBV12-3/TRBV12-4 CASSLRLAVGNEQFF
TRBJ2-7 TRBV20-1 CSARDTGYYEQYF
TRBJ2-7 TRBV6-1 CASSQGRAYEQYF
TRBJ2-7 TRBV30 CAWSVGTGSFYEQYF
TRBJ1-6 TRBV7-9 CASSPSDRNLYNSPLHF
TRBJ1-6 TRBV3-1 CASSQFGNSPLHF
TRBJ1-6 TRBV4-1 CASSHPHTVEVSSYNSPLHF
TRBJ2-7 TRBV19 CASSMAGTGVLEQYF
TRBJ1-1 TRBV5-1 CASSLSGNKNTEAFF
TRBJ1-1 TRBV4-3 CASSQDYGASGTEAFF
TRBJ2-2 TRBV2 CASSEKLAGTGELFF
TRBJ2-7 TRBV19 CASRLGLAGGPYYEQYF
TRBJ1-1 TRBV29-1 CSAHTGAEAFF
TRBJ2-2 TRBV19 CASSTGLAGGPWTGELFF
TRBJ2-5 TRBV7-2 CASSPSTDRSQETQYF
TRBJ2-7 TRBV11-2 CASSFLGLGLQTYSSYEQYF
TRBJ2-5 TRBV3-1 CASSPGLAGGLGETQYF
TRBJ1-1 TRBV19 CASSTTVRDGAFF
TRBJ1-3 TRBV5-1 CASSFGLSSGNTIYF
TRBJ2-7 TRBV7-2 CVSNLVGAEQYF
TRBJ2-7 TRBV11-2 CASSLIGTETYEQYF
TRBJ1-5 TRBV19 CASSIGRARSNQPQHF
TRBJ2-1 TRBV29-1 CSVPKFAGTDYNEQFF
TRBJ2-7 TRBV28 CASSSWTSGKIYEQYF
TRBJ2-5 TRBV7-2 CASSVTGPLAGASWVTQYF
TRBJ1-4 TRBV30 CAWSVGGTVNEKLFF
TRBJ2-7 TRBV7-2 CASSLVLGSYEQYF
TRBJ2-5 TRBV3-1 CASSQELDRGSEETQYF
TRBJ1-1 TRBV18 CASSPLTGLNTEALF
TRBJ1-2 TRBV4-1 CASSQDSYLGQLNYGYTF
TRBJ2-7 TRBV19 CASSGTGRIADPYEQYF
TRBJ1-5 TRBV7-6 CASSLTGGDQPQHF
TRBJ2-7 TRBV11-2 CASSLRVTYEQYF
TRBJ2-1 TRBV19 CASSIDLGGWGDEQFF
TRBJ2-7 TRBV29-1 CSVEDLPNSGTGGNEQHF
TRBJ2-5 TRBV24-1 CATSDFGQETQYF
TRBJ1-6 TRBV12-3/TRBV12-4 CASTLKMGNSPLHF
TRBJ2-5 TRBV4-2 CASSPRSPGETQYF
TRBJ2-3 TRBV29-1 CSVGSASTDTQYF
TRBJ2-7 TRBV20-1 CSARDRTSGIWEQYF
TRBJ2-4 TRBV10-3 CASGTGAQDIQYF
TRBJ2-2 TRBV28 CASSRSGSLSTGELFF
TRBJ2-4 TRBV28 CASSSGGRAKNIQYF